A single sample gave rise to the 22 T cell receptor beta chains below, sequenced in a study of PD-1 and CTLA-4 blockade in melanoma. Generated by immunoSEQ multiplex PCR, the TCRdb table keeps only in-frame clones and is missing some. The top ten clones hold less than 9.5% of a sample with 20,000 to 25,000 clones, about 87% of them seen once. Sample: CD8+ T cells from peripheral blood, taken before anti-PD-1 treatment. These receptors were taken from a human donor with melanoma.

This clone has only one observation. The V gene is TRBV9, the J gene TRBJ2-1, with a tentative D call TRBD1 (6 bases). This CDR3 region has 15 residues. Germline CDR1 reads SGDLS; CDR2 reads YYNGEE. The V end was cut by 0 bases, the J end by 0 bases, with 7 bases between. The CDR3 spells CASSVGTVSYNEQFF. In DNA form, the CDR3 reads TGTGCCAGCAGCGTAGGGACAGTCTCCTACAATGAGCAGTTCTTC.

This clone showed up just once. CDR3 bases: TGCGCCAGCAGCCAAGACTACGAGCAGTACTTC. Translation gives CASSQDYEQYF. V gene TRBV4-1 combines with J gene TRBJ2-7, with D unresolved. Trimming took 0 bases from V and 3 from J, leaving 0 bases between them. CDR1 is MGHRA, CDR2 YSYEKL, per germline. This CDR3 spans 11 amino acids.

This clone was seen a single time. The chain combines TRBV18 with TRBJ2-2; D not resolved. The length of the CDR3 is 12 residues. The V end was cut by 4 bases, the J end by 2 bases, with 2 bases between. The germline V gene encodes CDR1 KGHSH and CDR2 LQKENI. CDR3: CASSHNTGELFF. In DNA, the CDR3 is TGTGCCAGCTCACATAACACCGGGGAGCTGTTTTTT.

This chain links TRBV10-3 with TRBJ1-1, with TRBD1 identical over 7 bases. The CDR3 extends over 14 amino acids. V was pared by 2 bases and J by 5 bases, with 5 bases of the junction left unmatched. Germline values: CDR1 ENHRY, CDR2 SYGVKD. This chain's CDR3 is CAISEGQVVTEAFF. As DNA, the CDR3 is TGTGCCATCAGTGAGGGACAGGTAGTGACTGAAGCTTTCTTT.

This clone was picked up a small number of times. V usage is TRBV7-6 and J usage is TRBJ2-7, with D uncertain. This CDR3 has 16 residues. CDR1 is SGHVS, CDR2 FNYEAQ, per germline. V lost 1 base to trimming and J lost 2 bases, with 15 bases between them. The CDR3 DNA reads TGTGCCAGCAGCTTAGAGGCGATGGAAGCCACCTACGAGCAGTACTTC. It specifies CASSLEAMEATYEQYF.

This CDR3 reads CASSQEAGRAGYDEQYF. Here the CDR3 DNA reads TGCGCCAGCAGCCAAGAAGCGGGTAGGGCAGGGTACGACGAGCAGTACTTC. The J gene is TRBJ2-7, the V gene TRBV4-3; the D gene is possibly TRBD2 (6 bases). The CDR3 is 17 amino acids. V was trimmed by 0 bases and J by 5 bases, leaving 20 bases between them. CDR1 and CDR2 from the germline V gene are LGHNA and YSLEER.

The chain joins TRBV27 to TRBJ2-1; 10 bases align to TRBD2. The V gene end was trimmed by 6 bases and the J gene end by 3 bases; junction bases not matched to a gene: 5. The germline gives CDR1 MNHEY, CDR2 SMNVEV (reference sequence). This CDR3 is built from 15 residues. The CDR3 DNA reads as TGTGCCAGCAGAAACGGGACTAGCGTCTACAATGAGCAGTTCTTC. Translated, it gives CASRNGTSVYNEQFF.

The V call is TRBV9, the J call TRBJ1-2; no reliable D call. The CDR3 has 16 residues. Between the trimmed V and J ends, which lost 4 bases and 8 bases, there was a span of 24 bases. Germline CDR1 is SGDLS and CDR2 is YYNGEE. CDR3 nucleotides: TGTGCCAGCAGCCCCGACTCCCGGACCTCTCGGATAGGCTACACCTTC. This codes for CASSPDSRTSRIGYTF.

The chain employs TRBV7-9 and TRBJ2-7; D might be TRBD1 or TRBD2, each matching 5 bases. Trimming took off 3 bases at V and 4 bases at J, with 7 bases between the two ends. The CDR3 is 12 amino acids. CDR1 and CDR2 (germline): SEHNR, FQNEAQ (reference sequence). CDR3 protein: CASSLGVYEQYF. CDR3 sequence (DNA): TGTGCCAGCAGCTTGGGGGTTTACGAGCAGTACTTC.

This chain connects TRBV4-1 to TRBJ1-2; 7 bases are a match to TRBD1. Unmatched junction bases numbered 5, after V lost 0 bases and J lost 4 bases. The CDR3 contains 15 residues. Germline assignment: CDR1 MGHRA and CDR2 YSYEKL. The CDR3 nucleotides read TGCGCCAGCAGCCAAGATGACAGGGAGAGCTATGGCTACACCTTC. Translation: CASSQDDRESYGYTF.

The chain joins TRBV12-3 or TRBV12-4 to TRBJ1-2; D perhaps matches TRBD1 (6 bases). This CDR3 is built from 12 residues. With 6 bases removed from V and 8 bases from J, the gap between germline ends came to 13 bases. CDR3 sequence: CASRTGLEGYTF. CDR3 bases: TGTGCCAGCAGAACAGGGTTGGAAGGCTACACCTTC.

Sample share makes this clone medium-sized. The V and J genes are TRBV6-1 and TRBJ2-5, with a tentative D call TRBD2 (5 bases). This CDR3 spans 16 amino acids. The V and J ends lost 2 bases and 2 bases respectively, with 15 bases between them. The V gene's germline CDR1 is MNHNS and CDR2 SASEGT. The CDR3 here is CASSELGLGIQETQYF. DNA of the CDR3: TGTGCCAGCAGTGAACTCGGACTTGGGATTCAAGAGACCCAGTACTTC.

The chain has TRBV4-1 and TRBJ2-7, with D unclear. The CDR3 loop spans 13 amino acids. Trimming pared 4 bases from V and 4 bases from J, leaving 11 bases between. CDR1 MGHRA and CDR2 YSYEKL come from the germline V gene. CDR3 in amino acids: CASSPPAPYEQYF. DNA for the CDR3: TGCGCCAGCAGCCCACCGGCCCCGTACGAGCAGTACTTC.

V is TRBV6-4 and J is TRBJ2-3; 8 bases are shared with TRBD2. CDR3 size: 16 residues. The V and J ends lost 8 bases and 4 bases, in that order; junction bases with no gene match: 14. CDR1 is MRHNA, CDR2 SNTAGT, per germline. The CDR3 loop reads CASRPGYGGAPDTQYF. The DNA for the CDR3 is TGTGCCAGCCGGCCAGGGTACGGGGGGGCGCCAGATACGCAGTATTTT.

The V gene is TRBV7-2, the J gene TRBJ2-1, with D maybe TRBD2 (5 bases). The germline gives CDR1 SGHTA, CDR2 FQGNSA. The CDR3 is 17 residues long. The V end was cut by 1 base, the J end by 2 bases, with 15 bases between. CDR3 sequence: CASSLGPSRDAYNEQFF. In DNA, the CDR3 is TGTGCCAGCAGCTTAGGGCCTAGCCGGGATGCCTACAATGAGCAGTTCTTC.

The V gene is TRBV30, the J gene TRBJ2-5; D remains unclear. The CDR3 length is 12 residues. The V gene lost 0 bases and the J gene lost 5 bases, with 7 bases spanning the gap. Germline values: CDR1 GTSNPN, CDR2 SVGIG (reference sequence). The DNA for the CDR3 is TGTGCCTGGAGTGTCGTAGGGGAGACCCAGTACTTC. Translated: CAWSVVGETQYF. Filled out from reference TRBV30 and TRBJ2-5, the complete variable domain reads SQTIHQWPATLVQPVGSPLSLECTVEGTSNPNLYWYRQAAGRGLQLLFYSVGIGQISSEVPQNLSASRPQDRQFILSSKKLLLSDSGFYLCAWSVVGETQYFGPGTRLLVL.

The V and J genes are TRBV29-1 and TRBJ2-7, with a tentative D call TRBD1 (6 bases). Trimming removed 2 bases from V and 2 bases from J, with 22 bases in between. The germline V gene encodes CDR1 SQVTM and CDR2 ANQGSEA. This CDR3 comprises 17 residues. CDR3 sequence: CSVEWSSGDALAYEQYF. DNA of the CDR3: TGCAGCGTTGAATGGTCCTCAGGGGATGCCTTAGCCTACGAGCAGTACTTC.

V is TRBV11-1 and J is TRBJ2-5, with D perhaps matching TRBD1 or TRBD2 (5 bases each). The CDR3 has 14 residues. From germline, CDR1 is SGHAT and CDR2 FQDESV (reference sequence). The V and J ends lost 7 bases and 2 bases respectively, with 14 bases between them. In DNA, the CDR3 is TGTGCCAGCACCCCCGAAGAGGGGCAAGAGACCCAGTACTTC. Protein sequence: CASTPEEGQETQYF.

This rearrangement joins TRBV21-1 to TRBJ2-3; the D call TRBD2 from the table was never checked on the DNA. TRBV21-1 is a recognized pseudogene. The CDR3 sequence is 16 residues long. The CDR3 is CASTKEARGSRDTQYF. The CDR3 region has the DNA TGTGCCAGCACCAAAGAGGCGCGGGGGAGTAGAGATACGCAGTATTTT.

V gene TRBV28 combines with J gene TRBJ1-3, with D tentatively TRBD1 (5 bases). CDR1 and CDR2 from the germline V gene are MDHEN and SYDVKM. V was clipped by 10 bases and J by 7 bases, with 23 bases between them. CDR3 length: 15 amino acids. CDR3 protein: CATGTDSRVYNTIYF. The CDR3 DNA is TGTGCCACCGGAACCGACAGTCGAGTATACAACACCATATATTTT.

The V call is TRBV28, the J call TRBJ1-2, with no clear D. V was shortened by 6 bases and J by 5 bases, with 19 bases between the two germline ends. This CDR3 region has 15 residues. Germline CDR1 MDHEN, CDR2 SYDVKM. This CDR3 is CASSHIYQEPYGYTF. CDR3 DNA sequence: TGTGCCAGCAGCCACATTTATCAGGAACCATATGGCTACACCTTC.

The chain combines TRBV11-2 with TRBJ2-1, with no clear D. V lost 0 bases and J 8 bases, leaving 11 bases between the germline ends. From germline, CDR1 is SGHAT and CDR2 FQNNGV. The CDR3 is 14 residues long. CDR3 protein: CASSLDILSDEQFF. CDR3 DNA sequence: TGTGCCAGCAGCTTAGATATACTATCGGATGAGCAGTTCTTC.